A selection of T cell receptor beta chains follows, all from one sample in a study of OX40 agonist ivuxolimab in advanced cancers. Using immunoSEQ multiplex PCR, the repertoire was profiled, and TCRdb retains in-frame clones only, with some absent. The sample lists fewer than 25,000 clones, roughly 79% occurring once. The material sequenced was CD4+ or CD8+ T cells sorted from blood, taken in a trial of the OX40 agonist ivuxolimab. The receptor source for this set is an adult with an advanced solid tumor such as melanoma, head and neck, liver or kidney cancer. Each CDR3 is given with its conserved first and last residue. The D gene is left open where the match is weak. Clone sizes are given selectively: once, few, many, or a class where the clone is expanded.

cdr3_aa cdr3_nt clone_size j_call d_call v_call
CASSLSTPLNQFF TGTGCCAGCAGTTTATCCACACCTCTCAACCAGTTCTTC . TRBJ2-1 . TRBV28
CASKVSGASYEQYF TGTGCCAGCAAGGTTAGTGGCGCGTCCTACGAGCAGTACTTC . TRBJ2-7 . TRBV2
CASRPKFPGTKYQETQYF TGTGCCAGCAGACCAAAGTTTCCCGGGACAAAATACCAAGAGACCCAGTACTTC . TRBJ2-5 . TRBV21-1
CASSRTGINQPQHF TGTGCCAGCAGTCGGACAGGGATCAATCAGCCCCAGCATTTT . TRBJ1-5 TRBD1 TRBV27
CASSQDRETGILGELFF TGCGCCAGCAGCCAAGATCGGGAGACAGGGATATTGGGGGAGCTGTTTTTT . TRBJ2-2 . TRBV4-3
CASSQDGTIFRTDTQYF TGCGCCAGCAGCCAAGATGGAACTATCTTTCGCACAGATACGCAGTATTTT . TRBJ2-3 . TRBV4-3
CASSISSGWTYNEQFF TGTGCCAGTAGTATTAGTAGCGGGTGGACGTACAATGAGCAGTTCTTC . TRBJ2-1 TRBD2 TRBV19
CASSLSPYEQYF TGTGCCAGCAGTTTATCTCCCTACGAGCAGTACTTC . TRBJ2-7 . TRBV27
CASSLDGNRGTGPYEQYF TGTGCCAGCAGCTTAGACGGGAATCGAGGGACAGGGCCCTACGAGCAGTACTTC . TRBJ2-7 TRBD1 TRBV7-9
CASRVRDTDTQYF TGTGCCAGCAGAGTTCGGGACACAGATACGCAGTATTTT . TRBJ2-3 . TRBV2
CASSPGLGYEQYF TGTGCCAGTAGCCCGGGACTCGGCTACGAGCAGTACTTC . TRBJ2-7 . TRBV19
CASSLRDYNEQFF TGTGCCAGCAGCTTGCGGGACTACAATGAGCAGTTCTTC . TRBJ2-1 . TRBV7-9
CASSPGGGMQETQYF TGTGCCAGTAGCCCAGGAGGTGGGATGCAAGAGACCCAGTACTTC . TRBJ2-5 . TRBV19
CASSTLGGSNQPQHF TGTGCCAGCAGTACTCTAGGCGGTAGCAATCAGCCCCAGCATTTT . TRBJ1-5 . TRBV28
CASSFMGGATDTQYF TGTGCCAGCAGCTTCATGGGGGGCGCGACAGATACGCAGTATTTT . TRBJ2-3 . TRBV7-9
CASSFGGGDNEQFF TGCGCCAGCAGCTTCGGCGGGGGAGACAATGAGCAGTTCTTC . TRBJ2-1 TRBD2 TRBV5-1
CASSERDRADTQYF TGCGCCAGCAGTGAACGGGACCGAGCAGATACGCAGTATTTT . TRBJ2-3 . TRBV10-1
CASSSYRDTEAFF TGTGCCAGCAGCTCCTACCGGGACACTGAAGCTTTCTTT . TRBJ1-1 . TRBV5-6
CASSLNPGNTEAFF TGTGCCAGCAGTCTAAATCCAGGTAACACTGAAGCTTTCTTT few TRBJ1-1 . TRBV27
CASSTLAGELFF TGTGCCAGCAGCACCCTCGCCGGGGAGCTGTTTTTT . TRBJ2-2 . TRBV6-5
CASSQETDRVANYGYTF TGCGCCAGCAGCCAGGAGACTGACAGGGTGGCTAACTATGGCTACACCTTC . TRBJ1-2 TRBD1 TRBV4-3
CASSFDTLEQYF TGTGCCAGCAGCTTCGATACGCTCGAGCAGTACTTC . TRBJ2-7 . TRBV7-3
CASSLGQQNSPLHF TGTGCCAGCAGTTTGGGACAGCAAAATTCACCCCTCCACTTT . TRBJ1-6 TRBD1 TRBV6-5
CASSLESGTYSPLHF TGTGCCAGCAGCTTAGAATCAGGGACGTATTCACCCCTCCACTTT . TRBJ1-6 . TRBV11-2
CASSISTRSYNEQFF TGTGCCAGTAGTATAAGTACTCGCAGCTACAATGAGCAGTTCTTC . TRBJ2-1 . TRBV19
CASSIRGQGDTEAFF TGTGCCAGTAGTATTAGAGGGCAGGGCGACACTGAAGCTTTCTTT . TRBJ1-1 . TRBV19
CASSLQTSSNSPLHF TGTGCCAGCAGTTTACAGACCTCATCTAATTCACCCCTCCACTTT . TRBJ1-6 . TRBV27
CASSQELAPQGGELFF TGCGCCAGCAGCCAAGAATTAGCCCCTCAGGGCGGGGAGCTGTTTTTT . TRBJ2-2 . TRBV4-1
CSVEVIMGENTEAFF TGCAGCGTTGAAGTTATTATGGGGGAGAACACTGAAGCTTTCTTT . TRBJ1-1 . TRBV29-1
CASSSGPSRGANYGYTF TGTGCCAGCAGCTCAGGACCTTCGAGGGGAGCTAACTATGGCTACACCTTC . TRBJ1-2 . TRBV7-8
CASSQLGLADFYEQYF TGCGCCAGCAGCCAGTTGGGACTAGCTGATTTTTACGAGCAGTACTTC . TRBJ2-7 TRBD2 TRBV4-1
CASSQDLTGANEKLFF TGCGCCAGCAGCCAAGATCTGACAGGGGCTAATGAAAAACTGTTTTTT . TRBJ1-4 TRBD1 TRBV4-3
CASSLAADARGYEQYF TGTGCCAGCAGCTTGGCCGCGGACGCCCGCGGCTACGAGCAGTACTTC . TRBJ2-7 . TRBV5-6
CASGSSETDTQYF TGTGCCAGCGGGTCTAGCGAAACAGATACGCAGTATTTT few TRBJ2-3 . TRBV6-4
CASTWGAINPDTQYF TGTGCCAGCACTTGGGGGGCCATCAATCCAGATACGCAGTATTTT few TRBJ2-3 . TRBV27
CSAREGGTQYF TGCAGTGCTAGAGAAGGGGGGACCCAGTACTTC medium-sized TRBJ2-5 . TRBV20-1
CASSYGNAGRTEAFF TGTGCCAGCAGTTACGGGAATGCGGGGCGGACTGAAGCTTTCTTT . TRBJ1-1 . TRBV6-5
CASIPSRQANTGELFF TGTGCCAGCATCCCCAGTCGGCAAGCGAACACCGGGGAGCTGTTTTTT . TRBJ2-2 . TRBV7-9
CASIRRVSGELFF TGTGCCAGCATCCGGCGGGTCTCCGGGGAGCTGTTTTTT . TRBJ2-2 . TRBV2
CASRMGQGNGYTF TGTGCCAGCAGGATGGGACAGGGTAACGGCTACACCTTC . TRBJ1-2 TRBD1 TRBV27